Presented here are 10 T cell receptor beta chains from one specimen sequenced in a study of blood T cell repertoires in COVID-19 (dated by TCRdb to 2018 to 2021). The library was prepared using the immunoSEQ multiplex PCR assay. TCRdb re-hosts the immuneACCESS table, in-frame sequences only. Its copies lack some clones; in the studies checked, an unresolved V gene accounts for under half of them, and the cause for the rest is not known. Recorded for this sample are about 73,000 clones; around 80% of them occurred a single time. Together, the top ten hold roughly 5.3% of the sample. The source material was peripheral blood. The receptor set was obtained from a man aged 50 or older with active COVID-19.

The V gene is TRBV5-1, the J gene TRBJ2-3; no clear D. Trimming took off 4 bases at V and 1 base at J, with 10 bases between the two ends. From germline, CDR1 is SGHRS and CDR2 YFSETQ. The length of the CDR3 is 14 residues. Written as DNA, the CDR3 is TGCGCCAGCAGCCCCCGATCAGGCACAGATACGCAGTATTTT. The encoded protein is CASSPRSGTDTQYF.

The chain has TRBV18 and TRBJ2-7; D unclear. V lost 8 bases and J 1 base, leaving 15 bases between the germline ends. The V gene's germline CDR1 is KGHSH and CDR2 LQKENI. The length of the CDR3 is 14 residues. The CDR3 reads CASALSSGSYEQYF. CDR3 in DNA: TGTGCCAGCGCACTCTCTTCCGGTTCCTACGAGCAGTACTTC.

This clone was observed once. The rearrangement joins TRBV6-5 to TRBJ2-3; D uncertain. Between the trimmed V and J ends, which lost 0 bases and 2 bases, there was a span of 9 bases. Germline values: CDR1 MNHEY, CDR2 SVGAGI. The CDR3 has 15 residues. The CDR3 reads CASSYSFQVTDTQYF. CDR3 nucleotides: TGTGCCAGCAGTTACTCGTTTCAGGTCACAGATACGCAGTATTTT.

This rearrangement joins TRBV27 to TRBJ2-5, with TRBD2 matching over 9 bases. The CDR3 is made up of 16 amino acids. V lost 1 base, J lost 6 bases, and 9 bases stayed unmatched. In germline, CDR1 is MNHEY, CDR2 SMNVEV (reference sequence). The CDR3 region is CASSLFGTSFEKTQYF. The CDR3 region has the DNA TGTGCCAGCAGTTTATTCGGGACTAGCTTTGAGAAGACCCAGTACTTC.

V and J are TRBV29-1 and TRBJ2-2; D might be TRBD2 (6 bases). CDR1 and CDR2 (germline): SQVTM, ANQGSEA. V was trimmed by 7 bases and J by 0 bases, leaving 12 bases between them. This CDR3 contains 14 residues. The CDR3 region is CSGGTSTNTGELFF. The CDR3 region has the DNA TGCAGCGGCGGGACTTCAACGAACACCGGGGAGCTGTTTTTT.

This clone was counted a single time. The chain links TRBV6-5 to TRBJ2-2; tentative D call: TRBD1 (6 bases). The CDR3 has 14 amino acids. V was trimmed by 6 bases and J by 6 bases, leaving 14 bases between them. Per the germline V gene, CDR1 is MNHEY and CDR2 is SVGAGI. CDR3 sequence (DNA): TGTGCCAGCAGCGACCAAACAGGGCCCGGGGAGCTGTTTTTT. Translated, it gives CASSDQTGPGELFF.

The V gene is TRBV30, the J gene TRBJ2-3; 9 nucleotides line up with TRBD2. From germline, CDR1 is GTSNPN and CDR2 SVGIG (reference sequence). The CDR3 consists of 20 residues. V lost 8 bases to trimming and J lost 1 base; unmatched junction nucleotides: 25. Here the CDR3 reads CAQTPAASGIVEYRTDTQYF. CDR3 bases: TGTGCCCAAACCCCCGCGGCTAGCGGGATCGTCGAATATCGCACAGATACGCAGTATTTT.

The gene calls are TRBV7-3 and TRBJ1-6; 11 nucleotides agree with TRBD1. The germline gives CDR1 SGHTA, CDR2 FQGTGA. The CDR3 consists of 15 residues. V shed 2 bases, J shed 9 bases, and the junction held 3 bases outside the gene matches. The CDR3 DNA reads as TGTGCCAGCAGCTTAGACGGGACAGGGGGTTCACCCCTCCACTTT. Translated, it gives CASSLDGTGGSPLHF. Using reference TRBV7-3 and TRBJ1-6 for the parts outside the CDR3, the full variable domain is GAGVSQTPSNKVTEKGKYVELRCDPISGHTALYWYRQSLGQGPEFLIYFQGTGAADDSGLPNDRFFAVRPEGSVSTLKIQRTERGDSAVYLCASSLDGTGGSPLHFGNGTRLTVT.

The chain joins TRBV5-1 to TRBJ2-1; TRBD2 matches 8 bases. Germline V lookup: CDR1 SGHRS, CDR2 YFSETQ. The CDR3 has 15 residues. J gave up 7 bases and V 4 bases, and 10 bases lay outside the gene matches. CDR3 sequence reads: CASSPTAGLDNEQFF. CDR3 nucleotides: TGCGCCAGCAGCCCGACAGCGGGACTAGATAATGAGCAGTTCTTC.

This chain uses TRBV6-5 with TRBJ1-4; the match to TRBD1 covers 7 bases. Trimming removed 6 bases from V and 2 bases from J; junction bases left unmatched: 3. Germline CDR1 and CDR2: MNHEY and SVGAGI. The CDR3 has 14 residues. The CDR3 coding sequence is TGTGCCAGCAGAACCAGGGGGACTAATGAAAAACTGTTTTTT. It codes for CASRTRGTNEKLFF.